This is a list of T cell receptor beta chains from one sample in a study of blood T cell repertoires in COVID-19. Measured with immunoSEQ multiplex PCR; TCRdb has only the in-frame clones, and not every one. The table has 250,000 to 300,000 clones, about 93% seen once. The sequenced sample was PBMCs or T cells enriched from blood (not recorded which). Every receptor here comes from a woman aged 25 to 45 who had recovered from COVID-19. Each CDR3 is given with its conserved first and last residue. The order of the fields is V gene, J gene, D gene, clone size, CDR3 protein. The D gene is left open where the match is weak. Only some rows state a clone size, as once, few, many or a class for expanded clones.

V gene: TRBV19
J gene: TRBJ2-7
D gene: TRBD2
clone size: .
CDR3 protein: CASSGRTSSSYEQYF

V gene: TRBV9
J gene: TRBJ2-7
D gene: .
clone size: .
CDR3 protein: CASSVGGASGTYEQYF

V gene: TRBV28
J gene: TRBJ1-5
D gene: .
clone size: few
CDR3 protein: CASSLRRGGQPQHF

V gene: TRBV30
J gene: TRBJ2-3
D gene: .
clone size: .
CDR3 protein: CAWSVGGGSAFTDTQYF

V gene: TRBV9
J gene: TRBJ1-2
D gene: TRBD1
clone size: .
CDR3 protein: CASSVSGTDDYGYTF

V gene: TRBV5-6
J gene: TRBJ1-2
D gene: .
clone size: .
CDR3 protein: CASSRDTVGGYTF

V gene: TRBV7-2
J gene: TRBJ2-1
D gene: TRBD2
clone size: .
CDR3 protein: CASSSQTSGYNEQFF

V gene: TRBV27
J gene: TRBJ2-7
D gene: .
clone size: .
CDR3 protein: CASSDRLSEQYF

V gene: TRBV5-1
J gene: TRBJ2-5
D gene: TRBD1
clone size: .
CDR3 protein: CASNQQGTNQETQYF

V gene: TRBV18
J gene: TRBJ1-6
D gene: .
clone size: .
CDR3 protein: CASSPTRGVPPLHF

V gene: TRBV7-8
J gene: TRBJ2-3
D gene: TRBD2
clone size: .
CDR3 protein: CASSLTTSGKAVPDTQYF